This record looks at one T cell receptor beta chain sequence and its context. What this receptor recognizes is not known. No base quality values were provided; no much bigger clone lies one nucleotide off. This record belongs to a study of T cell changes during pregnancy in multiple sclerosis (dated by TCRdb to about 2019). With regard to the full study: The study looked at changes in the T cell repertoire across pregnancy in women with multiple sclerosis.

Receptor amplification or capture employed the immunoSEQ multiplex PCR assay. The immuneACCESS repertoire file appears here via TCRdb, limited to in-frame rearrangements. These files lack a portion of the clones; in checked studies, under half of the deficit traces to unresolved V genes, and the cause of the others is not known. The sample contains more than 25,000 clones, more than 80% of them found a single time. About 0.64% of the sample is held by the ten biggest clonotypes. From cysteine to phenylalanine, the CDR3 is 11 amino acids long. Only the CDR3 portion is preserved as DNA: 33 bases, with reading frame beginning at the first base. CDR1 is given as DFQATT and CDR2 as SNEGSKA, both from the germline V gene (reference sequence). Unmatched junction bases come to 0, with V trimmed by 5 bases and J by 4 bases.

The material was CD4+ T cells from peripheral blood mononuclear cells, obtained in the first trimester of pregnancy. The sequence was collected from a female donor with multiple sclerosis, enrolled in a pregnancy study. This chain is built from TRBV20-1 and TRBJ2-7, with 9 central nucleotides matching TRBD2. The nucleotide sequence is TGCAGTGCTCTAGCGGGGTACGAGCAGTACTTC. It encodes CSALAGYEQYF.